This T cell receptor beta chain was captured by sequencing in a study of response to subunit inactivated influenza vaccine. Germline CDR1 SGHDT, CDR2 YYEEEE. J was trimmed by 7 bases and V by 4 bases; bases with no gene match: 11. CDR3 length: 15 amino acids. TCRdb independently ran MiXCR on the RT-PCR reads; one entry per CDR3 protein. Of 400,000 to 550,000 distinct CDR3 sequences in the sample, roughly 25% were seen once. This clonotype was observed a single time. This chain joins TRBV5-6 and TRBJ2-1, with 7 bases identical to TRBD2. The sample consisted of CD4+ T cells sorted from PBMCs, taken about 5 days after vaccination. This TCR was sampled from a man between 45 and 60 years old who received an inactivated influenza vaccine. The DNA of the CDR3 is TGTGCCAGCAGCGCCCTAAGTACGGGGGGTAATGAGCAGTTCTTC. As protein: CASSALSTGGNEQFF. The full variable domain, completed using reference TRBV5-6 and TRBJ2-1, is DAGVTQSPTHLIKTRGQQVTLRCSPKSGHDTVSWYQQALGQGPQFIFQYYEEEERQRGNFPDRFSGHQFPNYSSELNVNALLLGDSALYLCASSALSTGGNEQFFGPGTRLTVL.